The 2 T cell receptor beta chains below were found in one sample sequenced in a study of response to subunit inactivated influenza vaccine. TCRdb re-called the RT-PCR reads through MiXCR, storing one row per CDR3 protein. The sample holds 500,000 to 650,000 distinct CDR3 sequences, approximately 7.6% seen once. The sample in question was PBMCs from blood, obtained around 25 months after vaccination. The receptors derive from a man between 50 and 75 years old who received an inactivated influenza vaccine.

This chain joins TRBV18 and TRBJ1-1; no clear D. The V and J ends lost 4 bases and 5 bases respectively, with 11 bases between them. Germline V gene lookup returns CDR1 KGHSH and CDR2 LQKENI. The CDR3 is made up of 13 amino acids. The CDR3 is CASSLDVGTEAFF. The CDR3 coding sequence is TGTGCCAGCTCACTGGATGTGGGGACTGAAGCTTTCTTT.

This clonotype was counted many times. The gene calls are TRBV5-1 and TRBJ2-1; D might be TRBD1 (6 bases). Germline V CDR1 and CDR2: SGHRS, YFSETQ. V was shortened by 4 bases and J by 0 bases, with 11 bases between the two germline ends. The CDR3 is made up of 15 amino acids. The CDR3 DNA reads TGCGCCAGCAGCGCGGACAGAGGCTCCTACAATGAGCAGTTCTTC. Its translation: CASSADRGSYNEQFF.